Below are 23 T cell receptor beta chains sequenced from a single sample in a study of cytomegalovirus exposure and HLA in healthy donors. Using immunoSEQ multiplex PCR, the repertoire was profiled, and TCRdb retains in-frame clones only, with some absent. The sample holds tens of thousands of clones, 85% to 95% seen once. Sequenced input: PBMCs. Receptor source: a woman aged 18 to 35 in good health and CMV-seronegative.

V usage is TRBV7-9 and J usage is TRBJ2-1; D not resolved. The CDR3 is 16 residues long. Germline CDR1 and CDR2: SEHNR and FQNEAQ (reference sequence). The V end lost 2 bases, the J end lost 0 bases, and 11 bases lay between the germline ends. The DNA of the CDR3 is TGTGCCAGCAGCTTATTAATTACGGGCTCCTACAATGAGCAGTTCTTC. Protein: CASSLLITGSYNEQFF.

The CDR3, as DNA: TGTGCCAGCAATATGAAACAGGGGAACACTGAAGCTTTCTTT. It codes for CASNMKQGNTEAFF. V is TRBV11-2 and J is TRBJ1-1; D is possibly TRBD1 (6 bases). Germline V CDR1 and CDR2: SGHAT, FQNNGV. The CDR3 is 14 amino acids. The V end was cut by 7 bases, the J end by 1 base, with 13 bases between.

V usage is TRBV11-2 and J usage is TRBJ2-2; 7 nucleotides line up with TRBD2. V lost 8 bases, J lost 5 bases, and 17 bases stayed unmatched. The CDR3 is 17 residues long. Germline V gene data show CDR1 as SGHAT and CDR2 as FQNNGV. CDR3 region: CASAPRGSPSQTGELFF. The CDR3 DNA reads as TGTGCCAGCGCCCCTCGCGGGAGCCCGTCACAGACCGGGGAGCTGTTTTTT. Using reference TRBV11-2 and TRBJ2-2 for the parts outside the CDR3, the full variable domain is EAGVAQSPRYKIIEKRQSVAFWCNPISGHATLYWYQQILGQGPKLLIQFQNNGVVDDSQLPKDRFSAERLKGVDSTLKIQPAKLEDSAVYLCASAPRGSPSQTGELFFGEGSRLTVL.

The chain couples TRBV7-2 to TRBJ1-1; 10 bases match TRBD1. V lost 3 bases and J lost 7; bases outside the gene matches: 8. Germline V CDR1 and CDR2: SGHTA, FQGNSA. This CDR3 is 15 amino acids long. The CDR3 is CASSFTGTGVNEAFF. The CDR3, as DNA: TGTGCCAGCAGCTTTACGGGGACAGGGGTAAATGAAGCTTTCTTT.

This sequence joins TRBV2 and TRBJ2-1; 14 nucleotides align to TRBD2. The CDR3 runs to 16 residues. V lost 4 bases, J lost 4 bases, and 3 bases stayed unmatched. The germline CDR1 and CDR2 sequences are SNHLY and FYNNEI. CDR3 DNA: TGTGCCAGCAGTGGGACTAGCGGGAGGACTTACAATGAGCAGTTCTTC. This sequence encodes CASSGTSGRTYNEQFF. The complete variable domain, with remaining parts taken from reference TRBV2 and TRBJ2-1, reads EPEVTQTPSHQVTQMGQEVILRCVPISNHLYFYWYRQILGQKVEFLVSFYNNEISEKSEIFDDQFSVERPDGSNFTLKIRSTKLEDSAMYFCASSGTSGRTYNEQFFGPGTRLTVL.

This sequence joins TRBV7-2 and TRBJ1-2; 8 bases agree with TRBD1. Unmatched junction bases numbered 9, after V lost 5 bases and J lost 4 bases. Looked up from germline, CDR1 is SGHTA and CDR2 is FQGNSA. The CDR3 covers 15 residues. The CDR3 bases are TGTGCCAGCAGCGTTGGACAGGGCGGGGTCTATGGCTACACCTTC. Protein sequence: CASSVGQGGVYGYTF.

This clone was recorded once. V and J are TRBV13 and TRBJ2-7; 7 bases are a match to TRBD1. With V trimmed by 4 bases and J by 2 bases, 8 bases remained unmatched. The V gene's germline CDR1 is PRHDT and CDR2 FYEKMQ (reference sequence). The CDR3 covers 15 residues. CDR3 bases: TGTGCCAGCAGCTCACGACAGGGTATCCCCTACGAGCAGTACTTC. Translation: CASSSRQGIPYEQYF.

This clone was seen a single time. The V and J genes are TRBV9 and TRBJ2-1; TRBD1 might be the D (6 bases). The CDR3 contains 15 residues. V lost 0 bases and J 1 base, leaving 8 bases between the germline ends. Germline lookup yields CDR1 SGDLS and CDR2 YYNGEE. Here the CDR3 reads CASSVGGTSYNEQFF. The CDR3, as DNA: TGTGCCAGCAGCGTAGGGGGGACATCCTACAATGAGCAGTTCTTC.

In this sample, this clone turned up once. CDR3 coding DNA: TGTGCCAGTAGTCCCCGACAGGGGGGATCCTACGAGCAGTACTTC. Residues: CASSPRQGGSYEQYF. V is TRBV19 and J is TRBJ2-7; 9 nucleotides agree with TRBD1. The V gene's germline CDR1 is LNHDA and CDR2 SQIVND (reference sequence). V shed 5 bases and J 1 base; nucleotides not matched to a gene: 6. The CDR3 consists of 15 residues.

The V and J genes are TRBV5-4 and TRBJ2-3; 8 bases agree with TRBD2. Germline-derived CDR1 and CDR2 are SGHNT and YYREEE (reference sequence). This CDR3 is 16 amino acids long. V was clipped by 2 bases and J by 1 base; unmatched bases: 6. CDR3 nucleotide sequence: TGTGCCAGCAGCTTAAAGCGGGAGAGGGGCACAGATACGCAGTATTTT. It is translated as CASSLKRERGTDTQYF.

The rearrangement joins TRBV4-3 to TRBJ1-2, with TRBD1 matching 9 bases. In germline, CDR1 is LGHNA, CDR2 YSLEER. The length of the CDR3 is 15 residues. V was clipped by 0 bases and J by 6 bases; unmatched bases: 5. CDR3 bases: TGCGCCAGCAGCCAAGACGGTCGGACAGGGGATGGCTACACCTTC. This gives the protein CASSQDGRTGDGYTF.

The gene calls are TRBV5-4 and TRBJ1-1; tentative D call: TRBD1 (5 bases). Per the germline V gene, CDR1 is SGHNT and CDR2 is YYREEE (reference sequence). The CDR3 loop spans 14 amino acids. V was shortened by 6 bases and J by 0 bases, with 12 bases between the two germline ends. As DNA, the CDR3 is TGTGCCAGCACTCTATGGGGCGTGAACACTGAAGCTTTCTTT. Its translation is CASTLWGVNTEAFF.

CDR3 protein: CASSFEPSGTYEQYV. The CDR3 nucleotides read TGTGCCAGCAGCTTCGAACCGAGCGGGACATACGAGCAGTACGTC. V gene TRBV7-2 combines with J gene TRBJ2-7; tentatively, D is TRBD2 (7 bases). The CDR3 has 15 residues. V lost 3 bases and J lost 4, with 16 bases in between. Per the germline V gene, CDR1 is SGHTA and CDR2 is FQGNSA.

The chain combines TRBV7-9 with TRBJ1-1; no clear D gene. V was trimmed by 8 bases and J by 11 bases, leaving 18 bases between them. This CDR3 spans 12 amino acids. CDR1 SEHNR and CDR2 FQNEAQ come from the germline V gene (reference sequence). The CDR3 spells CASSVGAMRAFF. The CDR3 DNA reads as TGTGCCAGCTCCGTCGGAGCAATGCGGGCTTTCTTT.

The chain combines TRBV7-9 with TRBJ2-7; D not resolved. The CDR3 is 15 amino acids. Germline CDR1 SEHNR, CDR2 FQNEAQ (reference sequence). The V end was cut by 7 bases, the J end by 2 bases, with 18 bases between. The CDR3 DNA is TGTGCCAGCACCTCTGGGCGCCTGCCTCCCTACGAGCAGTACTTC. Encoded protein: CASTSGRLPPYEQYF.

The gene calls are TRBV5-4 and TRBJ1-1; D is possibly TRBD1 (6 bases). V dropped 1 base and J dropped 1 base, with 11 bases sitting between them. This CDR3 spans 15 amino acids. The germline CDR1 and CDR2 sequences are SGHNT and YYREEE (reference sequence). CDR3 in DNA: TGTGCCAGCAGCTTGAGGGGGGGGCGGAACACTGAAGCTTTCTTT. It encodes CASSLRGGRNTEAFF. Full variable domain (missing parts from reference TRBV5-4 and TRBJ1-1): ETGVTQSPTHLIKTRGQQVTLRCSSQSGHNTVSWYQQALGQGPQFIFQYYREEENGRGNFPPRFSGLQFPNYSSELNVNALELDDSALYLCASSLRGGRNTEAFFGQGTRLTVV.

For the CDR3, the DNA is TGTGCCAGTTCGACTAGCGGGAGCTACTCCTACAATGAGCAGTTCTTC. Residues: CASSTSGSYSYNEQFF. The rearrangement links TRBV19 to TRBJ2-1; 12 bases match TRBD2. Germline V CDR1 and CDR2: LNHDA, SQIVND (reference sequence). The CDR3 extends over 16 amino acids. After removal of 8 bases from V and 0 bases from J, the junction contained 5 bases not matched to a gene.

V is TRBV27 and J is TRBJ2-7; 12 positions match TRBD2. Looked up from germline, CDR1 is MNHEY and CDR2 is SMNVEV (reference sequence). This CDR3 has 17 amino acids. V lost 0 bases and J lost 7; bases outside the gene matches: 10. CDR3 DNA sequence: TGTGCCAGCAGTTTATCGAGCCTAGCGGGGGGGCCATGGGAGCAGTACTTC. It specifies CASSLSSLAGGPWEQYF.

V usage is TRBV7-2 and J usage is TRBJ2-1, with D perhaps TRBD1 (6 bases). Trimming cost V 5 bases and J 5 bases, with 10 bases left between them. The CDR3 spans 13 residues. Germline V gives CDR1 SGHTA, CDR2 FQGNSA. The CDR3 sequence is CASSQGLNNEQFF. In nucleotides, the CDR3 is TGTGCCAGCAGCCAGGGGCTGAACAATGAGCAGTTCTTC.

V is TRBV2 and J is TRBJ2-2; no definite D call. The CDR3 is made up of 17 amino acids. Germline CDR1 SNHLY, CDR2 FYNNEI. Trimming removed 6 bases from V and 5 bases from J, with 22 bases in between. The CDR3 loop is CASSRTDPRGQTGELFF. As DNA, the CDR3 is TGTGCCAGCAGCCGCACCGATCCCCGAGGCCAGACCGGGGAGCTGTTTTTT.

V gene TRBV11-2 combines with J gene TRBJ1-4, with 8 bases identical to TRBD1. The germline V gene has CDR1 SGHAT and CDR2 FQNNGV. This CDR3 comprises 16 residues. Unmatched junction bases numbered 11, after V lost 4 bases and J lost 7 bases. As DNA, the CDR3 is TGTGCCAGCAGCTCGTCGGGACAGGATCAATTTGAAAAACTGTTTTTT. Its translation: CASSSSGQDQFEKLFF. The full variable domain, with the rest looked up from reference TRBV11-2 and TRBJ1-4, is EAGVAQSPRYKIIEKRQSVAFWCNPISGHATLYWYQQILGQGPKLLIQFQNNGVVDDSQLPKDRFSAERLKGVDSTLKIQPAKLEDSAVYLCASSSSGQDQFEKLFFGSGTQLSVL.

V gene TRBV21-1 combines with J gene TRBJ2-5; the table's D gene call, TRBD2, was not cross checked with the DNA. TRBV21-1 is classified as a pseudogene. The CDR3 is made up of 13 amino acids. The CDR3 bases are TGTGCCAGCAGCAATGGGACTAGGGAGACCCAGTACTTC. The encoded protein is CASSNGTRETQYF.

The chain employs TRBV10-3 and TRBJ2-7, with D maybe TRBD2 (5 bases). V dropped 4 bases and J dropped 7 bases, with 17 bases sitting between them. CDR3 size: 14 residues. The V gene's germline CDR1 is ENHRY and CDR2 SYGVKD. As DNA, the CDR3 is TGTGCCATCAGTGCGAGCGGATCCAATAGTGAGCAGTACGTC. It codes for CAISASGSNSEQYV.